This TCR beta chain was recovered during a study of read filtering for tumor transcriptome and immune sequencing (dated by TCRdb to about 2020). For the wider study: Of the patients in the cohort, around 17 were male and fewer than 15 were female, and their mean age was about 68 years, with a range of about 47 to 80. A main aim was a read-filtering strategy for immune repertoire data, specifically whether clonotypes supported by a single read should be removed. Using the same bone marrow samples, the study ran both targeted immune repertoire sequencing and bulk whole-transcriptome sequencing and then compared the TCR repertoires from each method. After DNase treatment, whole-transcriptome libraries were prepared with the TruSeq RNA Access Library Prep Kit. By revised international staging, eight or nine patients were R-ISS I, approximately 15 were R-ISS II and 7 were R-ISS III. TCR-region mapped reads per sample ranged from about 4.05 to 11 million with IR-seq versus only roughly 85 to 1,300 with RNA-seq. Findings and caveats that apply to the study as a whole: In IR-seq, about four fifths of clonotypes but approximately 4% of total reads were represented by single-read clonotypes, whereas in RNA-seq, around 73% of clonotypes and 40% to 55% of reads were represented by single-read clonotypes. When single-read clonotypes were removed, the proportions of shared clonotypes in IR-seq and RNA-seq correlated more strongly. The sorted CD138-negative fraction was composed of a mixed bone marrow immune population rather than of purified T cells. Clonotypes were captured by IR-seq at much higher depth and more reliably than by RNA-seq, and smaller IR-seq throughput was sufficient for identification of most shared clonotypes.

TCR libraries were built from about 370 ng RNA with the Immunoverse kit, using molecular barcoded adaptors covering alpha/delta and beta/gamma chains. TCR library preparation used the same RNA that was used for transcriptome sequencing. Sequencing of TCR libraries was carried out on an Illumina HiSeq 4000 with 2 x 150 cycles. As for the authors' bioinformatics: TCR reads were aligned to human V, D, J and C references and assembled into CDR3 clonotypes with MiXCR, including quality filtering and error correction. The tcR package in R was used to analyze clonotype counts and gene usage diversity. Raw mapping reads were checked after the RNA-seq reads had been mapped by STAR aligner version 2.5.3a onto the human GRCh37 genome. To test the effect of sequencing depth on detected clonotypes, IR-seq fastq files were randomly downsampled using Seqtk 1.3. Through fastp at Q25 and MiXCR, TCRdb rebuilt clones from the public reads, retaining in-frame beta chains. When rows share a CDR3 protein, they turn into one entry using the most common DNA and genes. The V and J calls were determined by TCRdb, not by the authors. The table for this sample lists around 130,000 distinct CDR3 sequences; 10% to 15% of them were counted only once. About 11% of the sample belongs to the ten largest clones.

Concerning this clonotype: Its antigen remains undetermined. A far larger clone is off by one base, so a read error is likely.

Each patient had bone marrow sampled at the time of active disease. Isolation of bone marrow mononuclear cells was performed by Ficoll-Hypaque density gradient centrifugation. Myeloma plasma cells were removed and CD138-negative cells were collected by negative selection after labeling with CD138 magnetic microbeads on a MACS separator. Flow cytometry on an Attune NxT with CD138 antibodies was used to check the purity of the isolated cells. Total RNA was extracted using TRIzol reagent and was quantified on a NanoDrop spectrophotometer. For each patient, the CD138-negative bone marrow sample underwent paired RNA-seq and IR-seq. The sequence was obtained from a donor aged 40 or older with multiple myeloma. The sequenced material came from a population of CD138-negative cells sorted from bone marrow. The intended sense of this specimen's cell subset or site label: bone marrow mononuclear cells depleted of CD138+ plasma/myeloma cells by negative magnetic selection.

In nucleotide form, the sequence is TGTGCCAGCAGCTCACTTGGCGGGAACTCCTACAATGAGCAGTTCTTC. Translated, this is CASSSLGGNSYNEQFF. The rearrangement joined TRBV11-1 to TRBJ2-1; the best D guess is TRBD2, with 6 bases matching. CDR1 and CDR2 are drawn from the germline V gene (reference sequence): SGHAT, FQDESV. V is pared back by 4 bases and J by 0 bases, with 13 bases lying between the germline termini. Including cysteine and phenylalanine, the CDR3 has 16 amino acids. This entry keeps only the CDR3 DNA: 48 bases, framed from base 1.